The 6 T cell receptor beta chains below all came from one sample that was sequenced in a study of beta chain features in type 1 diabetes. Whole-study results and caveats: The study found moderately but significantly shorter TCRB CDR3s in all four CD4+ subsets of Type 1 diabetes patients.

All of the isolated RNA was reverse transcribed, so expressed TCRB transcripts were sequenced. Profiling relied on immunoSEQ multiplex PCR, and the TCRdb table lists in-frame clones only, not all of them. The table lists 300,000 or so clones, roughly an eighth of them singletons. Their antigen targets remain unknown. The specimen was naive CD4+ T cells from blood. These receptors all come from a man younger than 45 with type 1 diabetes.

The chain carries TRBV18 and TRBJ1-4; D not resolved. Germline V lookup: CDR1 KGHSH, CDR2 LQKENI. The V end lost 8 bases, the J end lost 5 bases, and 12 bases lay between the germline ends. This CDR3 has 13 amino acids. CDR3 protein: CASTLSLNEKLFF. In nucleotides, the CDR3 is TGTGCCAGCACGCTTAGTCTAAATGAAAAACTGTTTTTT.

The CDR3 sequence: CASSLRRATEAFF. The CDR3 bases are TGCGCCAGCAGCTTGAGGCGGGCTACTGAAGCTTTCTTT. The rearrangement uses TRBV5-1 and TRBJ1-1; D not resolved. Looked up from germline, CDR1 is SGHRS and CDR2 is YFSETQ. V lost 1 base to trimming and J lost 5 bases, with 9 bases between them. This CDR3 has 13 amino acids.

This clone was counted between two and nine times. The gene calls are TRBV5-4 and TRBJ2-5, with unresolved D. Trimming took off 7 bases at V and 3 bases at J, with 13 bases between the two ends. The germline V gene encodes CDR1 SGHNT and CDR2 YYREEE (reference sequence). This CDR3 region has 13 residues. CDR3 sequence (DNA): TGTGCCAGCTCCGTCTATACAGAAGAGACCCAGTACTTC. This encodes CASSVYTEETQYF. Full variable domain (missing parts from reference TRBV5-4 and TRBJ2-5): ETGVTQSPTHLIKTRGQQVTLRCSSQSGHNTVSWYQQALGQGPQFIFQYYREEENGRGNFPPRFSGLQFPNYSSELNVNALELDDSALYLCASSVYTEETQYFGPGTRLLVL.

This clone was seen a handful of times. J is TRBJ2-7 and V is TRBV4-3; weak D call: TRBD2 (5 bases). Germline values: CDR1 LGHNA, CDR2 YSLEER. The ends were cut back, 0 bases at V and 4 bases at J, with 7 bases in the middle. The length of the CDR3 is 13 residues. This CDR3 reads CASSQDGKYEQYF. CDR3 sequence (DNA): TGCGCCAGCAGCCAAGACGGGAAATACGAGCAGTACTTC.

The sample holds a few counts of this clone. The chain links TRBV23-1 to TRBJ2-5, with TRBD1 identical over 7 bases. TRBV23-1 is an ORF, with its function uncertain. Trimming removed 11 bases from V and 3 bases from J; junction bases left unmatched: 9. The CDR3 consists of 13 residues. CDR3 DNA: TGCGCCTGGGAACAGGGGAGTGAAGAGACCCAGTACTTC. It translates to CAWEQGSEETQYF.

This clone was counted between two and nine times. The CDR3 DNA reads TGTGCCAGCTCGGAACAGGGTAGTTCGAATGAGCAGTTCTTC. Translation gives CASSEQGSSNEQFF. The chain employs TRBV18 and TRBJ2-1, with D possibly TRBD1 on 6 matching bases. Per germline, CDR1 KGHSH and CDR2 LQKENI. The V gene lost 6 bases and the J gene lost 7 bases, with 16 bases spanning the gap. The CDR3 covers 14 residues.